These 29 T cell receptor beta chains share one sample of origin, sequenced in a study of cytomegalovirus exposure and HLA in healthy donors. Primers included in the PCR were 60 Vbeta and 13 Jbeta primers. Clones were sequenced by immunoSEQ multiplex PCR, and TCRdb holds only the in-frame ones, with some missing. With some 140,000 clones in the sample, the ten largest clones hold 2%. Sequenced input: PBMCs. The receptor source for this set is a woman in her sixties or seventies in good health and CMV-seronegative.

The genes are TRBV7-9 and TRBJ1-3; D remains ambiguous. CDR1 and CDR2 (germline): SEHNR, FQNEAQ (reference sequence). The germline V and J ends were trimmed by 5 bases and 0 bases, with 11 bases remaining between them. CDR3 size: 15 residues. CDR3 sequence (DNA): TGTGCCAGCAGCATCCTCTCAGGCTCTGGAAACACCATATATTTT. Translated, it gives CASSILSGSGNTIYF. Full variable domain (remainder filled in from reference TRBV7-9 and TRBJ1-3): DTGVSQNPRHKITKRGQNVTFRCDPISEHNRLYWYRQTLGQGPEFLTYFQNEAQLEKSRLLSDRFSAERPKGSFSTLEIQRTEQGDSAMYLCASSILSGSGNTIYFGEGSWLTVV.

The V gene is TRBV30, the J gene TRBJ1-2; no clear D gene. Germline V CDR1 and CDR2: GTSNPN, SVGIG (reference sequence). Trimming took off 3 bases at V and 4 bases at J, with 12 bases between the two ends. The CDR3 runs to 13 residues. This CDR3 reads CAWSPGRRYGYTF. The DNA for the CDR3 is TGTGCCTGGAGCCCGGGAAGGCGCTATGGCTACACCTTC.

The chain combines TRBV7-8 with TRBJ1-5; possible D gene TRBD1, 5 bases. Trimming took off 11 bases at V and 0 bases at J, with 20 bases between the two ends. CDR1 and CDR2 from the germline V gene are SGHVS and FQNEAQ. CDR3 size: 16 residues. CDR3 region: CACRLGAGNSNQPQHF. DNA for the CDR3: TGTGCCTGCCGCCTTGGGGCAGGTAATAGCAATCAGCCCCAGCATTTT.

For this clone: A read error may produce the germline difference seen at one junction end. V usage is TRBV6-5 and J usage is TRBJ1-2; D remains unclear. From germline, CDR1 is MNHEY and CDR2 SVGAGI. This CDR3 is built from 12 residues. CDR3 sequence: CASQTGNSGYTF. The CDR3 DNA follows: TGTGCCAGCCAAACCGGGAACTCTGGCTACACCTTC.

This chain joins TRBV7-2 and TRBJ2-3; 12 nucleotides agree with TRBD2. Looked up from germline, CDR1 is SGHTA and CDR2 is FQGNSA. This CDR3 region has 16 residues. After removal of 1 base from V and 7 bases from J, the junction contained 6 bases not matched to a gene. CDR3 bases: TGTGCCAGCAGCTTAGTGGCTAGCGGGGGGGCGAATACGCAGTATTTT. As protein: CASSLVASGGANTQYF.

J is TRBJ2-3 and V is TRBV11-2, with a possible D match to TRBD2 (5 bases). CDR3 size: 14 residues. The germline gives CDR1 SGHAT, CDR2 FQNNGV. V dropped 1 base and J dropped 5 bases, with 10 bases sitting between them. The CDR3 sequence: CASSLALALDTQYF. In DNA, the CDR3 is TGTGCCAGCAGCTTAGCCCTAGCTTTAGATACGCAGTATTTT. The full variable domain, in which reference TRBV11-2 and TRBJ2-3 provide the parts outside the CDR3, is EAGVAQSPRYKIIEKRQSVAFWCNPISGHATLYWYQQILGQGPKLLIQFQNNGVVDDSQLPKDRFSAERLKGVDSTLKIQPAKLEDSAVYLCASSLALALDTQYFGPGTRLTVL.

V and J are TRBV6-5 and TRBJ2-1, with TRBD2 matching 9 bases. In germline, CDR1 is MNHEY, CDR2 SVGAGI. The length of the CDR3 is 14 residues. V lost 5 bases, J lost 4 bases, and 3 bases stayed unmatched. The chain's CDR3 is CASSRTSAYNEQFF. The CDR3 coding sequence is TGTGCCAGCAGTCGGACTAGCGCATACAATGAGCAGTTCTTC.

The chain links TRBV6-5 to TRBJ2-7; 8 positions agree with TRBD1. The germline gives CDR1 MNHEY, CDR2 SVGAGI. The length of the CDR3 is 14 residues. The V segment lost 5 bases and the J segment 5 bases; nucleotides outside the gene matches: 8. The CDR3 reads CASSPRQGPHEQYF. CDR3 DNA sequence: TGTGCCAGCAGTCCTCGACAGGGGCCCCACGAGCAGTACTTC.

V gene TRBV28 combines with J gene TRBJ2-1; 10 bases are shared with TRBD2. This CDR3 is 18 amino acids long. The trim removed 5 bases at V and 5 bases at J, leaving 15 bases unmatched. Germline values: CDR1 MDHEN, CDR2 SYDVKM. The CDR3 DNA is TGTGCCAGCAGTCCTTACTTTTTAGCGGGAGGCCGAAACAATGAGCAGTTCTTC. Its translation: CASSPYFLAGGRNNEQFF.

This rearrangement joins TRBV28 to TRBJ2-5; TRBD2 aligns across 8 bases. V was pared by 1 base and J by 5 bases, with 6 bases of the junction left unmatched. The CDR3 contains 15 residues. Germline assignment: CDR1 MDHEN and CDR2 SYDVKM. This chain's CDR3 is CASSLSAGAGETQYF. The CDR3 nucleotides are TGTGCCAGCAGTTTATCAGCGGGAGCAGGTGAGACCCAGTACTTC.

The chain employs TRBV19 and TRBJ1-5; 8 bases align to TRBD1. Germline V CDR1 and CDR2: LNHDA, SQIVND (reference sequence). The CDR3 runs to 16 residues. The trim removed 5 bases at V and 2 bases at J, leaving 8 bases unmatched. Here the CDR3 reads CASSSGTGSGNQPQHF. CDR3 DNA: TGTGCCAGTAGTTCGGGGACAGGATCCGGCAATCAGCCCCAGCATTTT.

The chain joins TRBV7-9 to TRBJ2-2; 9 bases fit TRBD2. This CDR3 is built from 19 residues. Germline V lookup: CDR1 SEHNR, CDR2 FQNEAQ (reference sequence). The V and J ends lost 2 bases and 5 bases, in that order; junction bases with no gene match: 15. The CDR3: CASSLIWLAGDPETGELFF. The CDR3 DNA reads TGTGCCAGCAGCTTAATCTGGTTAGCGGGGGACCCAGAGACCGGGGAGCTGTTTTTT. Full variable domain (remainder filled in from reference TRBV7-9 and TRBJ2-2): DTGVSQNPRHKITKRGQNVTFRCDPISEHNRLYWYRQTLGQGPEFLTYFQNEAQLEKSRLLSDRFSAERPKGSFSTLEIQRTEQGDSAMYLCASSLIWLAGDPETGELFFGEGSRLTVL.

The J gene is TRBJ1-3, the V gene TRBV6-1; D not certain. Germline V gives CDR1 MNHNS, CDR2 SASEGT. V was trimmed by 6 bases and J by 0 bases, leaving 9 bases between them. This CDR3 contains 14 residues. DNA for the CDR3: TGTGCCAGCAGACGACGAGGCTCTGGAAACACCATATATTTT. It is translated as CASRRRGSGNTIYF.

The chain links TRBV5-8 to TRBJ2-7; TRBD1 matches at 7 bases. The CDR3 is 12 amino acids. The V gene's germline CDR1 is SGHTS and CDR2 YDEGEE. V gave up 4 bases and J gave up 6 bases; unmatched junction bases: 4. CDR3 nucleotide sequence: TGTGCCAGCAGCCGGACAGGCGCCGAGCAGTACTTC. Its translation: CASSRTGAEQYF.

The V call is TRBV7-9, the J call TRBJ1-1; D unclear. The germline gives CDR1 SEHNR, CDR2 FQNEAQ (reference sequence). The CDR3 covers 14 residues. Deletions cut 4 bases from V and 0 bases from J, with 9 bases between. This chain's CDR3 is CASSSMGVNTEAFF. CDR3 DNA sequence: TGTGCCAGCAGCTCGATGGGAGTGAACACTGAAGCTTTCTTT.

The gene calls are TRBV7-3 and TRBJ2-1; possible D gene TRBD1, 5 bases. The CDR3 loop spans 14 amino acids. The V end was cut by 6 bases, the J end by 1 base, with 10 bases between. CDR1 is SGHTA, CDR2 FQGTGA, per germline. The CDR3 here is CASSRQQSYNEQFF. The DNA of the CDR3 is TGTGCCAGCAGTCGACAGCAATCCTACAATGAGCAGTTCTTC.

This sequence joins TRBV5-4 and TRBJ1-6; 9 bases line up with TRBD1. Germline values: CDR1 SGHNT, CDR2 YYREEE (reference sequence). V lost 4 bases, J lost 11 bases, and 19 bases stayed unmatched. This CDR3 contains 18 residues. CDR3 sequence: CASSGDRGGSLRLAPLHF. In nucleotides, the CDR3 is TGTGCCAGCAGCGGCGACAGGGGGGGAAGTTTGCGTTTGGCACCCCTCCACTTT.

The chain uses TRBV11-1 and TRBJ2-3, with a tentative D call TRBD2 (5 bases). The V gene's germline CDR1 is SGHAT and CDR2 FQDESV (reference sequence). Trimming cost V 5 bases and J 4 bases, with 13 bases left between them. This CDR3 has 14 amino acids. CDR3 sequence (DNA): TGTGCCAGCAGCACGGGAAGTGACCCAGATACGCAGTATTTT. Translating it yields CASSTGSDPDTQYF. Looking up the rest from reference TRBV11-1 and TRBJ2-3 gives the full variable domain: EAEVAQSPRYKITEKSQAVAFWCDPISGHATLYWYRQILGQGPELLVQFQDESVVDDSQLPKDRFSAERLKGVDSTLKIQPAELGDSAMYLCASSTGSDPDTQYFGPGTRLTVL.

The J gene is TRBJ1-5, the V gene TRBV9; D gene unclear. Germline lookup yields CDR1 SGDLS and CDR2 YYNGEE. The V end lost 4 bases, the J end lost 7 bases, and 21 bases lay between the germline ends. This CDR3 spans 16 amino acids. The CDR3 nucleotides read TGTGCCAGCAGCTCAATACCCGTTGTGGCCCCCCAGCCCCAGCATTTT. This encodes CASSSIPVVAPQPQHF.

The rearrangement links TRBV10-2 to TRBJ2-5; 12 nucleotides agree with TRBD2. Germline V gene data show CDR1 as WSHSY and CDR2 as SAAADI. The CDR3 contains 16 residues. V lost 8 bases to trimming and J lost 5 bases; unmatched junction nucleotides: 12. In DNA form, the CDR3 reads TGCGCCAGCGGGGGGCTAGCGGGGGGGCTAGGGGAGACCCAGTACTTC. Translated: CASGGLAGGLGETQYF.

The rearrangement uses TRBV7-2 and TRBJ2-3; 8 bases match TRBD2. This CDR3 is 17 amino acids long. The V gene end was trimmed by 7 bases and the J gene end by 2 bases; junction bases not matched to a gene: 14. Germline assignment: CDR1 SGHTA and CDR2 FQGNSA. The DNA for the CDR3 is TGTGCCAGCACCCCTTTTTTAGCGGGGACGAACACAGATACGCAGTATTTT. Protein sequence: CASTPFLAGTNTDTQYF.

This chain connects TRBV7-9 to TRBJ1-1, with D maybe TRBD1 (6 bases). The CDR3 is 17 residues long. V was clipped by 1 base and J by 1 base, with 16 bases between them. CDR1 is SEHNR, CDR2 FQNEAQ, per germline (reference sequence). The CDR3 here is CASSLVQDSSQNTEAFF. The DNA for the CDR3 is TGTGCCAGCAGCTTAGTACAGGACAGCAGCCAGAACACTGAAGCTTTCTTT.

The chain is built from TRBV6-1 and TRBJ1-3, with 7 bases fitting TRBD1. Germline values: CDR1 MNHNS, CDR2 SASEGT. This CDR3 contains 15 residues. Trimming took 2 bases from V and 9 from J; bases not matched to a gene: 10. The CDR3: CASSESGGRVGTIYF. CDR3 in DNA: TGTGCCAGCAGTGAATCAGGGGGACGGGTCGGCACCATATATTTT.

CDR3: CASSQRGGCYNEQFF. The CDR3, as DNA: TGCGCCAGCAGTCAGCGGGGCGGGTGTTACAATGAGCAGTTCTTC. The chain has TRBV23-1 and TRBJ2-1, with D possibly TRBD2 on 6 matching bases. TRBV23-1 is assigned to the ORF class and has an uncertain function. The germline V and J ends were trimmed by 3 bases and 4 bases, with 13 bases remaining between them. CDR3 length: 15 amino acids.

The chain couples TRBV6-5 to TRBJ2-2, with 8 bases fitting TRBD1. Germline loops: CDR1 MNHEY, CDR2 SVGAGI. This CDR3 comprises 15 residues. V lost 0 bases and J lost 4; bases outside the gene matches: 1. This CDR3 is CASSYSGQATGELFF. The CDR3 bases are TGTGCCAGCAGTTACTCGGGACAGGCCACCGGGGAGCTGTTTTTT.

The rearrangement joins TRBV2 to TRBJ1-2, with D possibly being TRBD1 (6 bases). Trimming removed 6 bases from V and 7 bases from J, with 18 bases in between. Germline-derived CDR1 and CDR2 are SNHLY and FYNNEI. This CDR3 is 14 amino acids long. The DNA for the CDR3 is TGTGCCAGCAGGGGGACATCTAAGACTTCTGGCTACACCTTC. Translation: CASRGTSKTSGYTF.

This sequence joins TRBV15 and TRBJ2-7, with 7 bases that match TRBD1. Germline-derived CDR1 and CDR2 are LNHNV and YYDKDF (reference sequence). J lost 2 bases, V lost 0 bases, and 1 base had no gene match. This CDR3 spans 14 amino acids. CDR3 coding DNA: TGTGCCACCAGCAGAGACACAGGGGCCTACGAGCAGTACTTC. Amino acids: CATSRDTGAYEQYF.

The CDR3 loop is CASSFGLAANEQFF. The CDR3 region has the DNA TGTGCCAGCAGTTTCGGACTAGCGGCTAATGAGCAGTTCTTC. This rearrangement joins TRBV27 to TRBJ2-1; 10 bases align to TRBD2. The CDR3 loop spans 14 amino acids. V was pared by 3 bases and J by 7 bases, with 3 bases of the junction left unmatched. Per the germline V gene, CDR1 is MNHEY and CDR2 is SMNVEV (reference sequence).

J is TRBJ2-5 and V is TRBV6-1; 8 bases agree with TRBD2. V was clipped by 3 bases and J by 5 bases; unmatched bases: 8. Germline loops: CDR1 MNHNS, CDR2 SASEGT. This CDR3 is 15 amino acids long. The CDR3 protein is CASSEAGGAWETQYF. CDR3 nucleotides: TGTGCCAGCAGTGAGGCGGGGGGCGCATGGGAGACCCAGTACTTC.